Listed below are T cell receptor beta chains from one sample, sequenced in a study of blood T cells in healthy people across ages. TCRdb reanalysed the 5' RACE reads using MiXCR and keeps one entry per CDR3 protein. The sample includes 780,000 or so distinct CDR3 sequences, 56% of them seen just once. Sequenced sample: blood. The receptors come from a man in his forties or fifties in good health. The CDR3 runs from the conserved cysteine through the conserved F or W. A D gene is named only where the DNA matches it firmly. Expanded clones get a size class; other rows say once, few or many, or leave the size out.

j_call,clone_size,d_call,cdr3_length,v_call,cdr3_nt,cdr3_aa
TRBJ2-1,NA,TRBD2,13,TRBV7-9,TGTGCCAGCAGCTTAGGGGAGGGATTGGAGCAGTTCTTC,CASSLGEGLEQFF
TRBJ2-7,NA,NA,16,TRBV28,TGTGCCAGCAATCCGGGGAGGGGGACTTTCCCCTACGAGCAGTACTTC,CASNPGRGTFPYEQYF
TRBJ2-7,NA,NA,14,TRBV20-1,TGCAGTGCTAGAGAAAGTCGGCGGGCCTACGAGCAGTACTTC,CSARESRRAYEQYF
TRBJ2-1,NA,TRBD2,17,TRBV4-3,TGCGCCAGCAGCCAAGACGGACTAGCGGGGCCCTACAATGAGCAGTTCTTC,CASSQDGLAGPYNEQFF
TRBJ1-5,NA,NA,15,TRBV27,TGTGCCAGCAGTTTATTTGGGGACCCCAATCAGCCCCAGCATTTT,CASSLFGDPNQPQHF
TRBJ2-5,NA,NA,13,TRBV5-1,TGCGCCAGCATCGGGGAAATCCAAGAGACCCAGTACTTC,CASIGEIQETQYF
TRBJ1-1,NA,NA,15,TRBV2,TGTGCCAGCACCACTAGGGGGGTAGGGGGCACTGAAGCTTTCTTT,CASTTRGVGGTEAFF
TRBJ2-5,NA,TRBD2,18,TRBV6-5,TGTGCCAGCAGTTACGGTCTTGCGACTAGCGGGGGTAAAGAGACCCAGTACTTC,CASSYGLATSGGKETQYF
TRBJ2-1,NA,TRBD1,13,TRBV19,TGTGCCAGTAGTTCGGGACAGGGGGTCTTCCTGTTCTTC,CASSSGQGVFLFF
TRBJ2-1,once,TRBD1,12,TRBV12-3/TRBV12-4,TGTGCCAGCAGCCGGGACAGGTATTATGAGTTCTTC,CASSRDRYYEFF
TRBJ2-7,NA,TRBD1,11,TRBV2,TGTGCCAGCGACAGGGGTAGCGAGCAGTACTTC,CASDRGSEQYF
TRBJ2-1,NA,NA,15,TRBV4-3,TGCGCCAGCAGTCTAGAAGCGGTTTCCTACAATGAGCAGTTCTTC,CASSLEAVSYNEQFF
TRBJ1-1,NA,NA,13,TRBV12-3/TRBV12-4,TGTGCCAGCGAGGTCTCCTCAAACACTGAAGCTTTCTTT,CASEVSSNTEAFF
TRBJ2-4,few,NA,13,TRBV20-1,TGCAGTGCTACGGTTCTTACCAAAAACATTCAGTACTTC,CSATVLTKNIQYF
TRBJ2-7,once,NA,16,TRBV6-6,TGTGCCAGCAGTCCCGGTCTCCAAACTGAATCCTACGAGCAGTACTTC,CASSPGLQTESYEQYF
TRBJ2-1,NA,TRBD2,13,TRBV20-1,TGCAGTGTTAAAGCGGGGGGGCCTGGTGAGCAGTTCTTC,CSVKAGGPGEQFF
TRBJ2-2,NA,NA,11,TRBV29-1,TGCAGCGCCAAGCGGGCCGGGGAGCTGTTTTTT,CSAKRAGELFF
TRBJ2-1,NA,NA,12,TRBV20-1,TGCAGGGCTACCCCACGCGGGTCTGAGCAGTTCTTC,CRATPRGSEQFF
TRBJ2-5,NA,NA,15,TRBV28,TGTGCCAGCAGTTCCCCAGTGAATACTCAAGAGGCCCAGTACTTC,CASSSPVNTQEAQYF
TRBJ2-5,NA,NA,11,TRBV28,TGTGCCAGCGTGAGACGGGAGACCCAGTACTTC,CASVRRETQYF
TRBJ2-7,NA,NA,14,TRBV3-1,TGTGCCAGCAGCCAAGTTTTCGGCGGATACGAGCAGTACTTC,CASSQVFGGYEQYF
TRBJ1-4,NA,NA,18,TRBV7-2,TGTGCCAGCAGCCCCCCAAGGCGCGTCCAGAGGGGTTCTGAAAAACTGTTTTTT,CASSPPRRVQRGSEKLFF
TRBJ2-7,NA,NA,14,TRBV12-3/TRBV12-4,TGTGCCAGCAGTCGGACCATCACCTCCTACGAGCAGTACTTC,CASSRTITSYEQYF
TRBJ2-6,NA,NA,18,TRBV11-2,TGTGCCAGCAGCCCCCCTGGGTTTGGAATCTCTGGGGCCAACGTCCTGACTTTC,CASSPPGFGISGANVLTF
TRBJ2-1,few,NA,13,TRBV10-3,TGTGCCATCAGTGATCGGCAGAACAATGAGCAGTTCTTC,CAISDRQNNEQFF
TRBJ2-2,NA,NA,20,TRBV5-1,TGCGCCAGCAGAAAGGACATCGGACAGAATATCCTTGGGAACACCGGGGAGCTGTTTTTT,CASRKDIGQNILGNTGELFF
TRBJ1-5,NA,TRBD1,16,TRBV7-8,TGTGCCAGCAGTTCACTGATGGACAGGGCCAATCAGCCCCAGCATTTT,CASSSLMDRANQPQHF
TRBJ1-6,NA,TRBD1,15,TRBV9,TGTGCCAGCAGCGGGCCGGGACAGGGTAATTCACCCCTCCACTTT,CASSGPGQGNSPLHF
TRBJ2-5,once,TRBD1,15,TRBV24-1,TGTGCCACCAGTGATTGGGACAGGCACCAAGAGACCCAGTACTTC,CATSDWDRHQETQYF
TRBJ2-1,NA,TRBD1,17,TRBV12-3/TRBV12-4,TGTGCCAGCAGTTTCCAGTTGGCGGACAGGGGTGACAATGAGCAGTTCTTC,CASSFQLADRGDNEQFF
TRBJ2-7,NA,NA,15,TRBV27,TGTGCCAGCAGTTTATTTCAGGGGATTAGCTACGAGCAGTACTTC,CASSLFQGISYEQYF
TRBJ2-3,NA,NA,17,TRBV9,TGTGCCAGCAGCGTAGCTGGAACCAAGACTAGCACAGATACGCAGTATTTT,CASSVAGTKTSTDTQYF
TRBJ1-6,few,NA,14,TRBV27,TGTGCCAGCAGCGGACGGGTGAATTATTCACCCCTCCACTTT,CASSGRVNYSPLHF
TRBJ2-3,NA,TRBD1,16,TRBV3-1,TGTGCCAGCAGCCAGGCCAGACAGGGTGGGACAGATACGCAGTATTTT,CASSQARQGGTDTQYF
TRBJ2-5,NA,TRBD2,16,TRBV10-3,TGTGCCATCAGTGGGTCAACGGCGGGAGTTAAAGAGACCCAGTACTTC,CAISGSTAGVKETQYF
TRBJ1-1,NA,NA,18,TRBV12-3/TRBV12-4,TGTGCCAGCACCTTACGGAACTGGGGGGAGGGGATGAACACTGAAGCTTTCTTT,CASTLRNWGEGMNTEAFF
TRBJ1-1,NA,TRBD1,15,TRBV12-3/TRBV12-4,TGTGCCAGCAGTTTAGGGTCAGGGGGCCGAGGTGAAGCTTTCTTT,CASSLGSGGRGEAFF
TRBJ2-6,NA,NA,19,TRBV13,TGTGCCAGCAGCTACGTGTCGGGCAGAAGTCCTTCTGGGGCCAACGTCCTGACTTTC,CASSYVSGRSPSGANVLTF
TRBJ2-1,NA,TRBD2,16,TRBV11-2,TGTGCCAGCAGCTCATTAGCGGGAGCTAATAGCAATGAGCAGTTCTTC,CASSSLAGANSNEQFF
TRBJ1-5,NA,NA,17,TRBV20-1,TGCAGTGCTAGAGTGGAGGGACGGTTGTTTAGCAATCAGCCCCAGCATTTT,CSARVEGRLFSNQPQHF
TRBJ2-5,NA,NA,15,TRBV25-1,TGTGCCAGCAGTCTTCAGCGGGACAGGCAAGAGACCCAGTACTTC,CASSLQRDRQETQYF